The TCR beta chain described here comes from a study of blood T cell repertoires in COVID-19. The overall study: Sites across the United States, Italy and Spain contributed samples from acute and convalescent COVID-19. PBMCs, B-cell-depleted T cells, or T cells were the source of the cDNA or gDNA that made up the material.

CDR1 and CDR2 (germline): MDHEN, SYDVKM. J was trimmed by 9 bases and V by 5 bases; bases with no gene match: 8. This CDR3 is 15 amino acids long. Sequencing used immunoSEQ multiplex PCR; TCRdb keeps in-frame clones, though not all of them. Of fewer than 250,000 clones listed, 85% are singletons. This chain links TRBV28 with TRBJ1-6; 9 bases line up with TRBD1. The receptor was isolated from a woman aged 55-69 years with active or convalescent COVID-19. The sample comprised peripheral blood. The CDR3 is CASSTLRDRVSPLHF. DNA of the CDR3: TGTGCCAGCAGTACTCTCCGGGACAGGGTTTCACCCCTCCACTTT.